Below are 10 T cell receptor beta chains sequenced from a single sample in a study of T cells in Graves' hyperthyroidism and ophthalmopathy. What was amplified from RNA transcripts were TCR beta CDR3 regions. The HTBI set primed first-round TCR CDR3 RT-PCR. In TCRdb, the multiplex PCR reads were re-called with MiXCR into one record per CDR3 protein. The sample contains under 600,000 distinct CDR3 sequences, roughly 15% of which appear only once. Sequencing used blood. These receptors were obtained from a woman in her thirties or forties with Graves' ophthalmopathy.

This clonotype has more than one count but fewer than ten. V gene TRBV4-1 combines with J gene TRBJ2-5, with TRBD1 identical over 11 bases. Germline V CDR1 and CDR2: MGHRA, YSYEKL. The CDR3 runs 15 residues. V trimming: 3 bases; J trimming: 2 bases; junction bases outside the gene matches: 2. The CDR3 loop reads CASSHGTGGQETQYF. The CDR3 DNA reads TGCGCCAGCAGCCACGGGACAGGGGGTCAAGAGACCCAGTACTTC.

This clonotype was counted ten times or more. The CDR3, as DNA: TGCAGTGCTAATGTTAACACTGAAGCTTTCTTT. Protein: CSANVNTEAFF. The genes are TRBV20-1 and TRBJ1-1; D uncertain. From germline, CDR1 is DFQATT and CDR2 SNEGSKA (reference sequence). Deletions cut 4 bases from V and 2 bases from J, with 5 bases between. The CDR3 length is 11 residues.

This clonotype occurred many times. The chain combines TRBV27 with TRBJ2-7; maybe TRBD2 (7 bases). Trimming stripped 2 bases from V and 5 bases from J, with 16 bases between. The CDR3 covers 15 residues. The germline V gene has CDR1 MNHEY and CDR2 SMNVEV (reference sequence). CDR3 nucleotides: TGTGCCAGCAGTTTAGCCAGGGGCCGGGGGGACGAGCAGTACTTC. Translation: CASSLARGRGDEQYF.

This clonotype was observed at least ten times. The V and J genes are TRBV20-1 and TRBJ1-5; D gene unclear. The CDR3 extends over 10 amino acids. CDR1 and CDR2 (germline): DFQATT, SNEGSKA (reference sequence). V was shortened by 5 bases and J by 2 bases, with 1 base between the two germline ends. The CDR3 is CSAGNQPQHF. CDR3 coding DNA: TGCAGTGCTGGCAATCAGCCCCAGCATTTT.

This clonotype was counted a few times. This rearrangement joins TRBV28 to TRBJ2-7; unclear D gene. CDR3 length equals 13 residues. Trimming removed 6 bases from V and 6 bases from J, with 15 bases in between. Germline CDR1 MDHEN, CDR2 SYDVKM. CDR3 DNA sequence: TGTGCCAGCAGAACCTCCACCCTCGGCGAGCAGTACTTC. Its protein product is CASRTSTLGEQYF.

With regard to this clonotype: This may come from a read error, since a much larger clone is one base off. The rearrangement uses TRBV27 and TRBJ1-1, with a weak D call TRBD1 (5 bases). This CDR3 region has 13 residues. The germline CDR1 and CDR2 sequences are MNHEY and SMNVEV (reference sequence). The CDR3 protein is CAGSFGGVTEAFF. The CDR3 nucleotides read TGTGCCGGCAGTTTTGGGGGTGTCACTGAAGCTTTCTTT.

This clonotype turned up a few times. The J gene is TRBJ2-5, the V gene TRBV2; 9 nucleotides align to TRBD1. The ends lost 4 bases at V and 2 bases at J; junction bases unmatched: 2. CDR3 length equals 14 residues. Per the germline V gene, CDR1 is SNHLY and CDR2 is FYNNEI. The CDR3 spells CASSVDRGQETQYF. CDR3 DNA: TGTGCCAGCAGTGTGGACAGGGGTCAAGAGACCCAGTACTTC.

Concerning this clonotype itself: Mismatch with germline at one junction end may stem from a read error. The V call is TRBV11-1, the J call TRBJ2-2, with D maybe TRBD2 (5 bases). This CDR3 region has 14 residues. The germline V gene encodes CDR1 SGHAT and CDR2 FQDESV (reference sequence). The CDR3 region has the DNA TGTGCCAGCGGCTTAGACTACTCCACCGGGGAGCTGTTTTTT. Translating it yields CASGLDYSTGELFF.

This clonotype has only one observation. The chain recombines TRBV9 with TRBJ2-5; D gene unclear. Trimming cost V 4 bases and J 4 bases, with 17 bases left between them. The germline CDR1 and CDR2 sequences are SGDLS and YYNGEE. The CDR3 is 15 residues long. Here the CDR3 reads CASSPRSSRGETQYF. As DNA, the CDR3 is TGTGCCAGCAGCCCCCGCAGCAGCAGAGGAGAGACCCAGTACTTC.

This clonotype showed up many times. The chain combines TRBV7-8 with TRBJ2-7; D might be TRBD2 (6 bases). The CDR3 contains 13 residues. V dropped 0 bases and J dropped 5 bases, with 8 bases sitting between them. The germline gives CDR1 SGHVS, CDR2 FQNEAQ. As DNA, the CDR3 is TGTGCCAGCAGCTTAGCCGGGGAGGACGAGCAGTACTTC. Protein: CASSLAGEDEQYF.